The rows below give T cell receptor beta chains drawn from one sample of a study of CD8 T cells in Susac syndrome. TCRdb re-called the immunoSEQ multiplex PCR reads with MiXCR, one entry per CDR3 protein. The table includes approximately 180,000 distinct CDR3 sequences, approximately 96% detected once. The specimen sequenced was CD4+ T cells from PBMCs. All receptors come from a human donor with multiple sclerosis. CDR3s include the opening cysteine and the closing phenylalanine or tryptophan. A D gene is named only where the DNA matches it firmly. Only part of the rows carry a size: once, few, many, or a class if the clone is expanded.

CDR3: CAISESRQGTSYEQYF
DNA: TGTGCCATCAGTGAGTCGAGGCAGGGAACGAGCTACGAGCAGTACTTC
V: TRBV10-3
size: .
D: .
J: TRBJ2-7

CDR3: CASSKRGPGQANTEAFF
DNA: TGCGCCAGCAGCAAAAGGGGACCGGGACAGGCGAACACTGAAGCTTTCTTT
V: TRBV5-1
size: .
D: TRBD1
J: TRBJ1-1

CDR3: CSAQLAGVREQYF
DNA: TGCAGTGCGCAATTAGCGGGGGTTCGAGAGCAGTACTTC
V: TRBV20-1
size: .
D: TRBD2
J: TRBJ2-7

CDR3: CASSPYRQGDNEKLFF
DNA: TGTGCCAGCTCACCGTATCGACAGGGTGATAATGAAAAACTGTTTTTT
V: TRBV18
size: once
D: TRBD1
J: TRBJ1-4

CDR3: CASSAHIGDSHNEQFF
DNA: TGTGCCAGCAGCGCTCACATAGGGGACTCCCACAATGAGCAGTTCTTC
V: TRBV9
size: .
D: .
J: TRBJ2-1

CDR3: CATSREGRLVTGELFF
DNA: TGTGCCACCAGCAGAGAGGGCAGGTTGGTCACCGGGGAGCTGTTTTTT
V: TRBV15
size: .
D: .
J: TRBJ2-2

CDR3: CASSFGPGGGYTF
DNA: TGTGCCAGCAGTTTTGGGCCCGGGGGCGGCTACACCTTC
V: TRBV27
size: .
D: .
J: TRBJ1-2

CDR3: CSVAEAGQYQPQHF
DNA: TGCAGCGTTGCAGAGGCGGGACAATATCAGCCCCAGCATTTT
V: TRBV29-1
size: .
D: .
J: TRBJ1-5

CDR3: CASRDSSNQPQHF
DNA: TGTGCCAGCAGGGACTCTAGCAATCAGCCCCAGCATTTT
V: TRBV12-3/TRBV12-4
size: .
D: .
J: TRBJ1-5

CDR3: CASSFSGGRGDTQYF
DNA: TGTGCCAGCAGTTTCAGCGGGGGGAGGGGAGATACGCAGTATTTT
V: TRBV12-3/TRBV12-4
size: .
D: TRBD2
J: TRBJ2-3

CDR3: CASSEEDRASYEQYF
DNA: TGTGCCAGCAGTGAAGAAGACAGGGCCTCCTACGAGCAGTACTTC
V: TRBV2
size: once
D: TRBD1
J: TRBJ2-7

CDR3: CASSLAASRGANEQFF
DNA: TGTGCCAGCAGCTTAGCGGCCTCGCGGGGGGCCAATGAGCAGTTCTTC
V: TRBV7-2
size: .
D: TRBD2
J: TRBJ2-1

CDR3: CAWSVLGTMNTEAFF
DNA: TGTGCCTGGAGTGTACTGGGGACAATGAACACTGAAGCTTTCTTT
V: TRBV30
size: .
D: .
J: TRBJ1-1

CDR3: CASSLAGPTQETQYF
DNA: TGCGCCAGCAGCTTGGCCGGACCGACACAAGAGACCCAGTACTTC
V: TRBV5-1
size: once
D: .
J: TRBJ2-5

CDR3: CSATGLALYEQYF
DNA: TGCAGTGCTACGGGACTAGCTCTCTACGAGCAGTACTTC
V: TRBV20-1
size: .
D: TRBD2
J: TRBJ2-7

CDR3: CATSRDLAGLDTQYF
DNA: TGTGCCACCAGCAGGGACTTGGCCGGGTTAGATACGCAGTATTTT
V: TRBV15
size: .
D: .
J: TRBJ2-3

CDR3: CASSHRSGEETQYF
DNA: TGTGCCAGCAGTCACCGTTCGGGGGAAGAGACCCAGTACTTC
V: TRBV6-6
size: .
D: .
J: TRBJ2-5

CDR3: CATKSGLGIYEQYF
DNA: TGTGCCACCAAGTCCGGGTTAGGGATCTACGAGCAGTACTTC
V: TRBV15
size: .
D: .
J: TRBJ2-7

CDR3: CASSPTGTGTEAFF
DNA: TGTGCCAGCAGTCCCACAGGGACGGGGACTGAAGCTTTCTTT
V: TRBV7-6
size: .
D: .
J: TRBJ1-1

CDR3: CSLGGRGSTDTQYF
DNA: TGCAGTCTCGGGGGGAGGGGAAGCACAGATACGCAGTATTTT
V: TRBV20-1
size: .
D: TRBD2
J: TRBJ2-3

CDR3: CASSSTGQGYTF
DNA: TGCGCCAGCAGCTCGACTGGGCAGGGCTACACCTTC
V: TRBV5-1
size: .
D: .
J: TRBJ1-2

CDR3: CSARDLRTAYNSPLHF
DNA: TGCAGTGCTAGAGATTTGAGGACAGCTTATAATTCACCCCTCCACTTT
V: TRBV20-1
size: .
D: .
J: TRBJ1-6

CDR3: CSAYTAGGPGDTQYF
DNA: TGCAGTGCTTATACAGCGGGGGGGCCGGGAGATACGCAGTATTTT
V: TRBV20-1
size: .
D: TRBD2
J: TRBJ2-3

CDR3: CASSQWGSSYNEQFF
DNA: TGTGCCAGCAGCCAGTGGGGGAGCTCCTACAATGAGCAGTTCTTC
V: TRBV5-4
size: .
D: .
J: TRBJ2-1

CDR3: CSVEIRGYTF
DNA: TGCAGCGTCGAGATACGTGGCTACACCTTC
V: TRBV29-1
size: .
D: .
J: TRBJ1-2

CDR3: CSARGTTKETQYF
DNA: TGCAGTGCTAGAGGGACAACGAAAGAGACCCAGTACTTC
V: TRBV20-1
size: .
D: .
J: TRBJ2-5

CDR3: CASSRSDSSGRTTEAFF
DNA: TGCGCCAGCAGCCGATCTGACAGTTCTGGGAGAACCACTGAAGCTTTCTTT
V: TRBV4-3
size: .
D: .
J: TRBJ1-1

CDR3: CSARGRGSFYNSPLHF
DNA: TGCAGTGCTAGAGGCAGGGGAAGTTTCTATAATTCACCCCTCCACTTT
V: TRBV20-1
size: .
D: .
J: TRBJ1-6

CDR3: CASGAGMSEQYF
DNA: TGTGCCAGCGGGGCAGGAATGTCCGAGCAGTACTTC
V: TRBV2
size: .
D: .
J: TRBJ2-7

CDR3: CASSFQPATNEKLFF
DNA: TGTGCCAGCAGCTTCCAGCCCGCAACTAATGAAAAACTGTTTTTT
V: TRBV9
size: .
D: .
J: TRBJ1-4

CDR3: CASIDHRSGNTIYF
DNA: TGTGCCAGCATTGATCACCGCTCTGGAAACACCATATATTTT
V: TRBV12-3/TRBV12-4
size: .
D: .
J: TRBJ1-3

CDR3: CASSVLDWGETQYF
DNA: TGTGCCAGCAGCGTCCTAGACTGGGGAGAGACCCAGTACTTC
V: TRBV7-9
size: .
D: .
J: TRBJ2-5

CDR3: CSVDGQRAEAFF
DNA: TGCAGCGTAGACGGACAGAGGGCTGAAGCTTTCTTT
V: TRBV29-1
size: .
D: .
J: TRBJ1-1

CDR3: CATFLRPFLRIF
DNA: TGTGCCACTTTCCTTCGACCGTTCTTGAGGATCTTC
V: TRBV6-1
size: .
D: .
J: TRBJ2-1

CDR3: CAWSVGYRNYGYTF
DNA: TGTGCCTGGAGTGTAGGGTACAGGAACTATGGCTACACCTTC
V: TRBV30
size: .
D: .
J: TRBJ1-2

CDR3: CASSFRDRDYGYTF
DNA: TGTGCCAGCAGCTTCCGGGACAGGGACTATGGCTACACCTTC
V: TRBV7-9
size: .
D: TRBD1
J: TRBJ1-2

CDR3: CSAWGSGQGQTGANVLTF
DNA: TGCAGTGCTTGGGGCTCCGGGCAGGGACAAACTGGGGCCAACGTCCTGACTTTC
V: TRBV20-1
size: .
D: .
J: TRBJ2-6

CDR3: CSARGGTGFQPQHF
DNA: TGCAGTGCTAGAGGCGGGACAGGGTTTCAGCCCCAGCATTTT
V: TRBV20-1
size: .
D: TRBD1
J: TRBJ1-5

CDR3: CASSLGGWVRETQYF
DNA: TGTGCCAGCAGCTTAGGAGGCTGGGTCAGGGAGACCCAGTACTTC
V: TRBV11-3
size: .
D: .
J: TRBJ2-5

CDR3: CSARGQRYEQYF
DNA: TGCAGCGCCAGGGGGCAACGCTACGAGCAGTACTTC
V: TRBV29-1
size: .
D: TRBD1
J: TRBJ2-7

CDR3: CASSFSWARDPPYEQYF
DNA: TGTGCCAGCAGTTTCAGTTGGGCACGGGACCCTCCCTACGAGCAGTACTTC
V: TRBV27
size: .
D: .
J: TRBJ2-7

CDR3: CASSRLDREGYGYTF
DNA: TGCGCCAGCAGCCGCTTGGACAGGGAAGGGTATGGCTACACCTTC
V: TRBV4-1
size: .
D: TRBD1
J: TRBJ1-2

CDR3: CAIGGDQPQHF
DNA: TGTGCAATAGGGGGAGATCAGCCCCAGCATTTT
V: TRBV30
size: .
D: .
J: TRBJ1-5

CDR3: CASSSMTGARTGELFF
DNA: TGTGCCAGCAGCTCTATGACAGGGGCAAGGACCGGGGAGCTGTTTTTT
V: TRBV7-9
size: .
D: TRBD1
J: TRBJ2-2

CDR3: CASSLKQNNEQFF
DNA: TGTGCCAGCAGTTTAAAACAGAACAATGAGCAGTTCTTC
V: TRBV12-3/TRBV12-4
size: .
D: .
J: TRBJ2-1